A single sample is the source of the 21 T cell receptor beta chains below, sequenced in a study of neoadjuvant nivolumab and ipilimumab in lung cancer. The data were produced by immunoSEQ multiplex PCR, yet TCRdb's version contains in-frame clones alone and is incomplete. This sample carries tens of thousands of clones, 65% to 85% of them seen once, and the ten largest clones take 5% to 7%. The sequencing used peripheral blood, collected before neoadjuvant nivolumab, alone or with ipilimumab. The receptors stem from an adult with non-small cell lung cancer.

V is TRBV6-5 and J is TRBJ2-4; the D gene is possibly TRBD1 (5 bases). V shed 0 bases and J shed 1 base, with 10 bases lying between them. The germline V gene has CDR1 MNHEY and CDR2 SVGAGI. This CDR3 comprises 16 residues. This CDR3 reads CASSYSGARAKNIQYF. CDR3 sequence (DNA): TGTGCCAGCAGTTACTCAGGGGCGAGGGCCAAAAACATTCAGTACTTC.

This chain connects TRBV6-5 to TRBJ2-3; TRBD1 aligns across 7 bases. The CDR3 totals 15 residues. V lost 2 bases and J lost 2; bases outside the gene matches: 4. Germline loops: CDR1 MNHEY, CDR2 SVGAGI. The CDR3 sequence is CASSYRGLNTDTQYF. CDR3 coding DNA: TGTGCCAGCAGTTACAGGGGGCTCAACACAGATACGCAGTATTTT.

The chain links TRBV5-5 to TRBJ1-2; TRBD1 is a possible D gene (6 bases). Germline assignment: CDR1 SGHKS and CDR2 YYEKEE (reference sequence). This CDR3 has 13 residues. V shed 1 base and J shed 7 bases, with 11 bases lying between them. The CDR3 loop reads CASSLITGSGYTF. The CDR3 DNA follows: TGTGCCAGCAGCTTGATTACAGGGTCTGGCTACACCTTC.

The chain combines TRBV11-2 with TRBJ2-3, with 10 bases lining up with TRBD1. The germline CDR1 and CDR2 sequences are SGHAT and FQNNGV. The CDR3 has 16 residues. J lost 6 bases, V lost 5 bases, and 11 bases had no gene match. CDR3 sequence reads: CASSPNSGTGVDTQYF. The CDR3, as DNA: TGTGCCAGCAGCCCTAACTCCGGGACAGGGGTGGATACGCAGTATTTT.

The chain uses TRBV11-2 and TRBJ2-7, with D perhaps given as TRBD1 or TRBD2 (5 bases each). The CDR3 covers 15 residues. Germline CDR1 reads SGHAT; CDR2 reads FQNNGV. V lost 1 base to trimming and J lost 1 base, with 11 bases between them. The CDR3 reads CASSLAGTVSYEQYF. In nucleotides, the CDR3 is TGTGCCAGCAGCTTAGCTGGGACGGTTTCCTACGAGCAGTACTTC.

The J gene is TRBJ1-2, the V gene TRBV6-1, with D hard to call. Deletions cut 0 bases from V and 4 bases from J, with 9 bases between. CDR3 length: 14 residues. The germline CDR1 and CDR2 sequences are MNHNS and SASEGT. The DNA of the CDR3 is TGTGCCAGCAGTGAAGCGAAGGTTCCCTATGGCTACACCTTC. It codes for CASSEAKVPYGYTF.

This sequence joins TRBV7-9 and TRBJ2-1, with D perhaps TRBD1 or TRBD2 (5 bases each). Trimming shortened V by 5 bases and J by 5 bases, and 19 bases separated the two germline ends. The CDR3 is made up of 16 amino acids. Germline CDR1 and CDR2: SEHNR and FQNEAQ (reference sequence). DNA of the CDR3: TGTGCCAGCAGCATTGACAGAGGGATTTTACACAATGAGCAGTTCTTC. Encoded protein: CASSIDRGILHNEQFF.

The V call is TRBV7-2, the J call TRBJ1-3; TRBD1 might be the D (5 bases). Trimming took 7 bases from V and 0 from J, leaving 16 bases between them. CDR1 SGHTA and CDR2 FQGNSA come from the germline V gene. This CDR3 spans 16 amino acids. The CDR3 here is CASTNPGTHSGNTIYF. CDR3 nucleotide sequence: TGTGCCAGCACCAACCCAGGGACCCACTCTGGAAACACCATATATTTT.

This sequence joins TRBV4-2 and TRBJ2-7; D possibly uses TRBD1 or TRBD2 (5 bases each). V lost 1 base to trimming and J lost 6 bases, with 13 bases between them. Per germline, CDR1 LGHNA and CDR2 YNFKEQ. The length of the CDR3 is 14 residues. The CDR3 loop is CASSQGTGLTEQYF. CDR3 bases: TGTGCCAGCAGCCAAGGAACAGGACTTACCGAGCAGTACTTC.

This rearrangement joins TRBV5-1 to TRBJ1-2; D not certain. The CDR3 totals 14 residues. Germline CDR1 and CDR2: SGHRS and YFSETQ. Trimming cost V 2 bases and J 8 bases, with 16 bases left between them. The CDR3 reads CASSLLPGLRGYTF. CDR3 sequence (DNA): TGCGCCAGCAGCTTACTTCCGGGTTTAAGGGGCTACACCTTC.

The rearrangement uses TRBV6-1 and TRBJ1-5, with TRBD1 as a possible D gene (6 bases). V was pared by 10 bases and J by 4 bases, with 11 bases between. This CDR3 has 12 amino acids. CDR1 MNHNS and CDR2 SASEGT come from the germline V gene. This CDR3 is CATGGPNQPQHF. CDR3 coding DNA: TGTGCCACCGGGGGCCCAAATCAGCCCCAGCATTTT.

A few counts support this clone. The V gene is TRBV5-4, the J gene TRBJ1-2; D gene unclear. Between the trimmed V and J ends, which lost 1 base and 5 bases, there was a span of 9 bases. The CDR3 spans 13 residues. Germline-derived CDR1 and CDR2 are SGHNT and YYREEE (reference sequence). The CDR3 bases are TGTGCCAGCAGCTTGATCAGAACTTATGGCTACACCTTC. This codes for CASSLIRTYGYTF.

The chain couples TRBV28 to TRBJ1-1; perhaps TRBD1 as D (5 bases). Germline CDR1 and CDR2: MDHEN and SYDVKM. Trimming removed 3 bases at V and 5 bases at J, with 13 bases between. The CDR3 totals 14 residues. CDR3 sequence: CASSLGPRGTEAFF. The CDR3 nucleotides are TGTGCCAGCAGTTTGGGACCTCGGGGAACTGAAGCTTTCTTT.

For the CDR3, the DNA is TGTGCCAGCATACCTGGGACAGGGTTAGCCAAAAACATTCAGTACTTC. Amino acids: CASIPGTGLAKNIQYF. The chain has TRBV28 and TRBJ2-4; 9 positions match TRBD1. CDR3 length: 16 amino acids. Germline V gives CDR1 MDHEN, CDR2 SYDVKM. Losses at the gene ends were 7 bases for V and 0 bases for J; bases not matched to a gene: 7.

J is TRBJ2-1 and V is TRBV2; TRBD2 matches 12 bases. The V segment lost 6 bases and the J segment 5 bases; nucleotides outside the gene matches: 17. CDR3 length: 19 amino acids. Germline V gives CDR1 SNHLY, CDR2 FYNNEI. As DNA, the CDR3 is TGTGCCAGCAGCGACGGACTAGCGGGAAGAGCCTCGACAAACAATGAGCAGTTCTTC. It codes for CASSDGLAGRASTNNEQFF.

This sequence joins TRBV7-2 and TRBJ2-7, with TRBD1 as a possible D gene (5 bases). Per the germline V gene, CDR1 is SGHTA and CDR2 is FQGNSA. The CDR3 contains 13 residues. V lost 3 bases, J lost 6 bases, and 12 bases lay in between. The CDR3 sequence: CASSLAGFAEQYF. In DNA, the CDR3 is TGTGCCAGCAGCTTGGCAGGGTTTGCCGAGCAGTACTTC. Supplemented by reference TRBV7-2 and TRBJ2-7, the full variable domain reads GAGVSQSPSNKVTEKGKDVELRCDPISGHTALYWYRQSLGQGLEFLIYFQGNSAPDKSGLPSDRFSAERTGGSVSTLTIQRTQQEDSAVYLCASSLAGFAEQYFGPGTRLTVT.

This chain connects TRBV15 to TRBJ2-5; 8 nucleotides agree with TRBD1. The CDR3 is 14 residues long. In germline, CDR1 is LNHNV, CDR2 YYDKDF (reference sequence). Trimming removed 5 bases from V and 4 bases from J; junction bases left unmatched: 6. CDR3 amino acids: CATSPRTGSETQYF. Written as DNA, the CDR3 is TGTGCCACCAGCCCACGGACAGGGTCAGAGACCCAGTACTTC.

The chain has TRBV2 and TRBJ2-7; no clear D gene. The V and J ends lost 5 bases and 2 bases respectively, with 7 bases between them. Germline assignment: CDR1 SNHLY and CDR2 FYNNEI. This CDR3 is 12 amino acids long. This chain's CDR3 is CASSFLTYEQYF. The CDR3 region has the DNA TGTGCCAGCAGTTTTCTGACCTACGAGCAGTACTTC.

V usage is TRBV7-2 and J usage is TRBJ1-5; 7 bases line up with TRBD1. Trimming removed 2 bases from V and 5 bases from J; junction bases left unmatched: 6. Germline V lookup: CDR1 SGHTA, CDR2 FQGNSA. The CDR3 is 15 amino acids. The CDR3 loop is CASSLQAGGYQPQHF. CDR3 coding DNA: TGTGCCAGCAGCTTACAGGCAGGGGGTTATCAGCCCCAGCATTTT.

The J gene is TRBJ1-5, the V gene TRBV5-1; no clear D. The CDR3 loop spans 16 amino acids. Germline V CDR1 and CDR2: SGHRS, YFSETQ. V was cut by 0 bases and J by 2 bases, with 12 bases left in between. The CDR3: CASSLGSGEGNQPQHF. As DNA, the CDR3 is TGCGCCAGCAGCTTGGGCTCTGGTGAGGGCAATCAGCCCCAGCATTTT.

V usage is TRBV5-8 and J usage is TRBJ1-6; a weak D match, TRBD1 (5 bases). Germline V gene sequence: CDR1 SGHTS, CDR2 YDEGEE. CDR3 length: 14 residues. Trimming shortened V by 4 bases and J by 5 bases, and 10 bases separated the two germline ends. The CDR3 loop is CASSPGRNNSPLHF. CDR3 coding DNA: TGTGCCAGCAGCCCGGGACGGAATAATTCACCCCTCCACTTT. Drawing the rest from reference TRBV5-8 and TRBJ1-6, the complete variable domain is EAGVTQSPTHLIKTRGQQATLRCSPISGHTSVYWYQQALGLGLQFLLWYDEGEERNRGNFPPRFSGRQFPNYSSELNVNALELEDSALYLCASSPGRNNSPLHFGNGTRLTVT.